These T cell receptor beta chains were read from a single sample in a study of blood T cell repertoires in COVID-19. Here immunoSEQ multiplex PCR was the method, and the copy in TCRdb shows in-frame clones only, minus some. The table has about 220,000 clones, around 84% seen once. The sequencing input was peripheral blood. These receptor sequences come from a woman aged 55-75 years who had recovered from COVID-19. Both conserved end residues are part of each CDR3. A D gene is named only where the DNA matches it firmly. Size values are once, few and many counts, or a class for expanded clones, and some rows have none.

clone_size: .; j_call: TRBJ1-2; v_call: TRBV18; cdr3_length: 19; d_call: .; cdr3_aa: CASSRLPGGGQRTSYGYTF; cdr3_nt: TGTGCCAGCTCACGACTCCCCGGCGGGGGACAACGGACCTCTTATGGCTACACCTTC
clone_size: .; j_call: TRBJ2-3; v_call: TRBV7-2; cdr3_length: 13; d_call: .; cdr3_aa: CASSPRYADTQYF; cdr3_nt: TGTGCCAGCAGCCCTAGGTACGCAGATACGCAGTATTTT
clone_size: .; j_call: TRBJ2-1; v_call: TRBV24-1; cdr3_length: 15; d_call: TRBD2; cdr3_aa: CATSDLRTSRDEQFF; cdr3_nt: TGTGCCACCAGTGATTTAAGGACTAGCCGCGATGAGCAGTTCTTC
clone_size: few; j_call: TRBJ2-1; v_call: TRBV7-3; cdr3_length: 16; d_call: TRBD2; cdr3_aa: CASSRGLAGEYNEQFF; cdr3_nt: TGTGCCAGCAGTCGAGGACTAGCGGGAGAATACAATGAGCAGTTCTTC
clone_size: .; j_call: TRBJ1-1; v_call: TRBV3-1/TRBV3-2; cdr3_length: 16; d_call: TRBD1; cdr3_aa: CASSQAEQGRNTEAFF; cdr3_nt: TGTGCCAGCAGCCAGGCAGAACAGGGGCGGAACACTGAAGCTTTCTTT
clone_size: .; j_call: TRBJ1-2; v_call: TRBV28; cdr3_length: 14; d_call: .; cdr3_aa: CASSAPGERYGYTF; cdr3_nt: TGTGCCAGCAGTGCCCCCGGGGAGCGCTATGGCTACACCTTC
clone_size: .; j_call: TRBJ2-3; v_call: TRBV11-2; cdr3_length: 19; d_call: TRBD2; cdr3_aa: CASSLVLPPSGGWTDTQYF; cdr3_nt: TGTGCCAGCAGCTTAGTCTTGCCCCCTAGCGGGGGGTGGACAGATACGCAGTATTTT
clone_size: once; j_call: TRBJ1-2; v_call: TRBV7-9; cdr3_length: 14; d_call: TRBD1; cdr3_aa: CASSSQGSERGYTF; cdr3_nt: TGTGCCAGCAGCTCACAGGGGTCCGAGCGGGGCTACACCTTC
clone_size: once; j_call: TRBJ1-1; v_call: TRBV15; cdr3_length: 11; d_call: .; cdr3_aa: CATSRGVEAFF; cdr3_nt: TGTGCCACCAGCCGGGGGGTTGAAGCTTTCTTT
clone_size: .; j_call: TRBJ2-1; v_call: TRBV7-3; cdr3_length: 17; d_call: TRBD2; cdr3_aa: CASSTGLAGGTYNEQFF; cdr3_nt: TGTGCCAGCAGCACCGGTTTAGCGGGGGGGACCTACAATGAGCAGTTCTTC
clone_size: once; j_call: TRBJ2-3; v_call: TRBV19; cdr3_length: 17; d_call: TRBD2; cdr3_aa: CASSIYGGGGYTDTQYF; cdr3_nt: TGTGCCAGTAGTATTTATGGCGGCGGGGGATACACAGATACGCAGTATTTT
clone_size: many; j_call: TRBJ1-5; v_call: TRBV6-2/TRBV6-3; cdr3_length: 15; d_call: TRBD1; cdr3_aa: CASSYSAGGGQPQHF; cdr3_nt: TGTGCCAGCAGTTACAGCGCAGGGGGCGGTCAGCCCCAGCATTTT
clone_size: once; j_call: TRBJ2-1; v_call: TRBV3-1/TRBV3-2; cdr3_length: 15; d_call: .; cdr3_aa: CASSQEGGPGNEQFF; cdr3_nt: TGTGCCAGCAGCCAAGAGGGGGGGCCGGGGAATGAGCAGTTCTTC
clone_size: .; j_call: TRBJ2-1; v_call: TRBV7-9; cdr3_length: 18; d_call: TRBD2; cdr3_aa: CASSFNRLAGRKYNEQFF; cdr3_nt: TGTGCCAGCAGCTTTAATCGGCTAGCGGGGAGAAAATACAATGAGCAGTTCTTC
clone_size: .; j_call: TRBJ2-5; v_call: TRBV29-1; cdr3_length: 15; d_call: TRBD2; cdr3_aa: CSSTGLAGVQETQYF; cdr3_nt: TGCAGCTCGACGGGACTAGCGGGAGTGCAAGAGACCCAGTACTTC
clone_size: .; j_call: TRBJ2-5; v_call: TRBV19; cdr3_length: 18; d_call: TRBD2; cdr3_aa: CASSILSASGGIQETQYF; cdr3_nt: TGTGCCAGTAGTATTCTTTCTGCTAGCGGGGGGATACAAGAGACCCAGTACTTC
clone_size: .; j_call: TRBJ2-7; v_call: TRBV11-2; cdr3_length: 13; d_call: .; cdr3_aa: CASSSGVHYEQYF; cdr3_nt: TGTGCCAGCAGCTCCGGGGTCCACTACGAGCAGTACTTC
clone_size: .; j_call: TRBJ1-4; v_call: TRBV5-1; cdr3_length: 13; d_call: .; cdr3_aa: CASSPGTGEKLFF; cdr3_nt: TGCGCCAGCAGCCCAGGCACCGGTGAAAAACTGTTTTTT
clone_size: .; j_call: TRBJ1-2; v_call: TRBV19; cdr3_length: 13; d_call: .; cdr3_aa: CASSSYRVHGYTF; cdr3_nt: TGTGCCAGTAGTTCATACAGGGTTCACGGCTACACCTTC
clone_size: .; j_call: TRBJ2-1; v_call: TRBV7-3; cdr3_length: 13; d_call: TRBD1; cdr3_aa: CASSRDSPSAQFF; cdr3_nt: TGTGCCAGCAGCCGGGACAGCCCATCTGCGCAGTTCTTC
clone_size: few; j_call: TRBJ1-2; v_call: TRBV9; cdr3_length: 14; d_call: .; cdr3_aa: CASSVDSANYGYTF; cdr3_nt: TGTGCCAGCAGCGTTGACAGCGCTAACTATGGCTACACCTTC
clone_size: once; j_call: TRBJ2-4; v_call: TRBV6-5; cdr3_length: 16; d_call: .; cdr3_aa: CASSSSGGLAKNIQYF; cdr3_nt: TGTGCCAGCAGTTCCTCTGGGGGGTTAGCCAAAAACATTCAGTACTTC
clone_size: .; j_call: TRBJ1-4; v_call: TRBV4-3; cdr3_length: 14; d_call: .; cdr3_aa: CASSKDLRNEKLFF; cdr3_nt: TGCGCCAGCAGCAAAGACCTCAGGAATGAAAAACTGTTTTTT
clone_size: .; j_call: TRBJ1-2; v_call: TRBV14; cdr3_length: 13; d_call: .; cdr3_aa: CASSRTGTYGYTF; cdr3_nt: TGTGCCAGCAGTCGTACAGGGACCTATGGCTACACCTTC
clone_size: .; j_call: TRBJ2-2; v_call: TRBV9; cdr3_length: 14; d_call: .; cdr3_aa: CASRTAPNTGELFF; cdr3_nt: TGTGCCAGTAGAACTGCCCCGAACACCGGGGAGCTGTTTTTT
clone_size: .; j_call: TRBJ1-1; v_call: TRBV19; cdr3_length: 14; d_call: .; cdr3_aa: CASSIDARDTEAFF; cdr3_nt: TGTGCCAGTAGTATAGATGCCCGAGACACTGAAGCTTTCTTT
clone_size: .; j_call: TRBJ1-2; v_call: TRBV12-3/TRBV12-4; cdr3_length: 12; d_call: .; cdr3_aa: CASSFGRERYTF; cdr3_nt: TGTGCCAGCAGTTTTGGTAGAGAACGCTACACCTTC
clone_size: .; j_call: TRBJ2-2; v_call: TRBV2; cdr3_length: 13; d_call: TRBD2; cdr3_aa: CASKLAGAGELFF; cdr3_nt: TGTGCCAGCAAATTGGCGGGGGCCGGGGAGCTGTTTTTT
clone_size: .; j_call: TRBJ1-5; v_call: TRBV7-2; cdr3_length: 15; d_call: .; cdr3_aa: CASSPDGGSNQPQHF; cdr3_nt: TGTGCCAGCAGCCCAGACGGGGGTAGCAATCAGCCCCAGCATTTT
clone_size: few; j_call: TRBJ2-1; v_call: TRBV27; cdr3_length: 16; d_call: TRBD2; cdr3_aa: CASTTPAGGPYNEQFF; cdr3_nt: TGTGCCAGCACCACCCCAGCGGGGGGGCCCTACAATGAGCAGTTCTTC
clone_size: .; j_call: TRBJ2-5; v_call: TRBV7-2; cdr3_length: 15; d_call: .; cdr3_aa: CASSLERQTLETQYF; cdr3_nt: TGTGCCAGCAGCTTAGAGCGGCAGACTTTAGAGACCCAGTACTTC
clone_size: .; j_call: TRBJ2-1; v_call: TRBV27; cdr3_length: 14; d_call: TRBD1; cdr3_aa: CASSRDRGDNEQFF; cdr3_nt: TGTGCCAGCAGTCGGGACAGGGGTGACAATGAGCAGTTCTTC
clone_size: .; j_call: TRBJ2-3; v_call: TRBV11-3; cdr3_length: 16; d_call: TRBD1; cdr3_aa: CASSARQGANTDTQYF; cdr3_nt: TGTGCCAGCAGCGCCCGACAGGGGGCTAACACAGATACGCAGTATTTT
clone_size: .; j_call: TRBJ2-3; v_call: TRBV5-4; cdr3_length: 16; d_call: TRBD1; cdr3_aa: CASSLGDRAFTDTQYF; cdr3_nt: TGTGCCAGCAGCTTGGGGGACAGGGCCTTCACAGATACGCAGTATTTT
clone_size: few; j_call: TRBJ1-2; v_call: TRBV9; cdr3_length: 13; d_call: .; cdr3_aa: CASRHFANYGYTF; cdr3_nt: TGTGCCAGCAGGCACTTCGCTAACTATGGCTACACCTTC